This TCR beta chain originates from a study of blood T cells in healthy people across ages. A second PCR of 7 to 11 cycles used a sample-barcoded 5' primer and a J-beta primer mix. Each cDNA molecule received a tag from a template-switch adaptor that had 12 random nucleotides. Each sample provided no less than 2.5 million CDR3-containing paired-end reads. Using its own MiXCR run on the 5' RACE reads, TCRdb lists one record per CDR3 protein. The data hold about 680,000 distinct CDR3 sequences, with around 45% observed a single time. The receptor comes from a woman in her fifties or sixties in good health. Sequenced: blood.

CDR3 coding DNA: TGTGCCAGCAGTTCACAGGTCTTGGAGACCCAGTACTTC. As protein: CASSSQVLETQYF. V gene TRBV27 combines with J gene TRBJ2-5; D is possibly TRBD1 (5 bases). Germline assignment: CDR1 MNHEY and CDR2 SMNVEV (reference sequence). The CDR3 extends over 13 amino acids. Trimming took off 4 bases at V and 5 bases at J, with 11 bases between the two ends.